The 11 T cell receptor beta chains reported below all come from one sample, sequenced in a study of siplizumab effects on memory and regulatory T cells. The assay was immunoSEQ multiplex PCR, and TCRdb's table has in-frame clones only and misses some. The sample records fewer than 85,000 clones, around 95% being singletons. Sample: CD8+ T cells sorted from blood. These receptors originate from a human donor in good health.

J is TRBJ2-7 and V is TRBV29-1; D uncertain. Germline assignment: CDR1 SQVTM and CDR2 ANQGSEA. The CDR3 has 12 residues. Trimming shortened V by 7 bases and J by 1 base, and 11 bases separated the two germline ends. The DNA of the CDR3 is TGCAGCGCTGATGTTGGATCCTACGAGCAGTACTTC. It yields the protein CSADVGSYEQYF.

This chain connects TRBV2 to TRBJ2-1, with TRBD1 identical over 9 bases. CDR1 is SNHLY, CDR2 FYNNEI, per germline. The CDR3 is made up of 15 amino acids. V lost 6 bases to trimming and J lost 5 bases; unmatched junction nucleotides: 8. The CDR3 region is CASRTGTGSHNEQFF. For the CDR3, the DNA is TGTGCCAGCAGGACCGGGACAGGGTCCCACAATGAGCAGTTCTTC.

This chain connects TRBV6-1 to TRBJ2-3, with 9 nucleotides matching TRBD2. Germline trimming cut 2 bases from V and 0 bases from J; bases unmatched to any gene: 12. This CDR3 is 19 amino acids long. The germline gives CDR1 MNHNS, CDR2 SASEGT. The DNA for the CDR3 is TGTGCCAGCAGTGAAATGTCGTGGGGCGGGAGGGCGAGCACAGATACGCAGTATTTT. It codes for CASSEMSWGGRASTDTQYF.

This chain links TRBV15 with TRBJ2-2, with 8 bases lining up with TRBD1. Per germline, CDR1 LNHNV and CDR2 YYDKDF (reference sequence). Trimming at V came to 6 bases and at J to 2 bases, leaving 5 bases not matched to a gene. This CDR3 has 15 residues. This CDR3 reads CATSKDRANTGELFF. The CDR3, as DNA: TGTGCCACCAGTAAGGACAGGGCCAACACCGGGGAGCTGTTTTTT. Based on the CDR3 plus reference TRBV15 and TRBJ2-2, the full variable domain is DAMVIQNPRYQVTQFGKPVTLSCSQTLNHNVMYWYQQKSSQAPKLLFHYYDKDFNNEADTPDNFQSRRPNTSFCFLDIRSPGLGDTAMYLCATSKDRANTGELFFGEGSRLTVL.

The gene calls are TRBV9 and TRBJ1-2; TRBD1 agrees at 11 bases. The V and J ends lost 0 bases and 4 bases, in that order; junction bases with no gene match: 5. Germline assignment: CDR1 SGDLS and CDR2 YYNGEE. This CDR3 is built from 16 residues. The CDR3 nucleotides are TGTGCCAGCAGCGTAGGGACAGGGGGCGCGTTCTATGGCTACACCTTC. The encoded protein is CASSVGTGGAFYGYTF.

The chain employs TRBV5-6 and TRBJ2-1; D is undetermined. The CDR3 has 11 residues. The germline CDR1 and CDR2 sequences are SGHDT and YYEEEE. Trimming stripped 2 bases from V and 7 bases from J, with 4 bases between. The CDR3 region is CASSFNNEQFF. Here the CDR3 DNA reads TGTGCCAGCAGCTTTAATAATGAGCAGTTCTTC.

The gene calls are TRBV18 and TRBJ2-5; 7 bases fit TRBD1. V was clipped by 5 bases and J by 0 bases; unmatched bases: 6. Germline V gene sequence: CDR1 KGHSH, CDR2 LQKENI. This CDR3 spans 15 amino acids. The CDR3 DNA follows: TGTGCCAGCTCAACGACAGGGAAGTACCAAGAGACCCAGTACTTC. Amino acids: CASSTTGKYQETQYF.

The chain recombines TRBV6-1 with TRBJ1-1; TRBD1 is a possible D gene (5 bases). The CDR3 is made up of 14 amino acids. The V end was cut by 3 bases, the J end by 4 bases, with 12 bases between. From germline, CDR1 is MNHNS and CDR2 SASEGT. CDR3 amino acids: CASSESRVGTEAFF. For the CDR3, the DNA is TGTGCCAGCAGTGAGTCCAGGGTTGGCACTGAAGCTTTCTTT.

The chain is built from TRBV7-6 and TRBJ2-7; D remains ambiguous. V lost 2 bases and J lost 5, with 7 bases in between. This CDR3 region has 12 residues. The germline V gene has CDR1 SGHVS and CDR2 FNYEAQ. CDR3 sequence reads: CASSLNPHEQYF. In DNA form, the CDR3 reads TGTGCCAGCAGCTTAAACCCCCACGAGCAGTACTTC.

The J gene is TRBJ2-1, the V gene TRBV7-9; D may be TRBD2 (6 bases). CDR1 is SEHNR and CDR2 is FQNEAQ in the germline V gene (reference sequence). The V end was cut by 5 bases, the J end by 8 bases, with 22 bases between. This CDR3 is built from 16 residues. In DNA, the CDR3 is TGTGCCAGCAGCACCGCCGGGGGACGGGATTTCCATGAGCAGTTCTTC. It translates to CASSTAGGRDFHEQFF. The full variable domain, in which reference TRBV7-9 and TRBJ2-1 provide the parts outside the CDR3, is DTGVSQNPRHKITKRGQNVTFRCDPISEHNRLYWYRQTLGQGPEFLTYFQNEAQLEKSRLLSDRFSAERPKGSFSTLEIQRTEQGDSAMYLCASSTAGGRDFHEQFFGPGTRLTVL.

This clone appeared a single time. CDR3 DNA: TGTGCCAGCAGCCTGTACAGGGTAATGGACTACGAGCAGTACTTC. Its translation: CASSLYRVMDYEQYF. The gene calls are TRBV7-8 and TRBJ2-7; a possible D gene is TRBD1 (6 bases). V was clipped by 5 bases and J by 3 bases, with 17 bases between them. CDR1 and CDR2 from the germline V gene are SGHVS and FQNEAQ. This CDR3 contains 15 residues.